These 22 T cell receptor beta chains were all obtained from the same sample, sequenced in a study of shared clonotypes between healthy human individuals. TCRdb keeps only in-frame clones here, not all; method: immunoSEQ multiplex PCR. The table records a few million clones, over 90% of them present only once. Sequenced input: naive CD4+ T cells from PBMCs. The subset here: CD45RA+ positively selected. The receptors were sampled from a man aged 18-30 years in good health. Some clones in this sample may be carry-over from other donors' samples.

The rearrangement joins TRBV4-3 to TRBJ2-5; 8 bases agree with TRBD2. This CDR3 is built from 16 residues. CDR1 is LGHNA, CDR2 YSLEER, per germline. Trimming took 3 bases from V and 5 from J; bases not matched to a gene: 11. CDR3 sequence (DNA): TGCGCCAGCAGCCATCGAGGACTAGCAGCAGGCGAGACCCAGTACTTC. As protein: CASSHRGLAAGETQYF.

The chain combines TRBV5-1 with TRBJ1-5; no clear D gene. Germline CDR1 is SGHRS and CDR2 is YFSETQ. This CDR3 spans 13 amino acids. V lost 0 bases and J 5 bases, leaving 6 bases between the germline ends. This CDR3 reads CASSLALDQPQHF. As DNA, the CDR3 is TGCGCCAGCAGCTTGGCCCTGGATCAGCCCCAGCATTTT. The whole variable domain, remainder taken from reference TRBV5-1 and TRBJ1-5, is KAGVTQTPRYLIKTRGQQVTLSCSPISGHRSVSWYQQTPGQGLQFLFEYFSETQRNKGNFPGRFSGRQFSNSRSEMNVSTLELGDSALYLCASSLALDQPQHFGDGTRLSIL.

The V gene is TRBV27, the J gene TRBJ2-7; D perhaps matches TRBD1 (7 bases). Germline V CDR1 and CDR2: MNHEY, SMNVEV (reference sequence). V was shortened by 0 bases and J by 2 bases, with 17 bases between the two germline ends. The CDR3 extends over 17 amino acids. CDR3 nucleotide sequence: TGTGCCAGCAGTTTATCGGCTTACAGGGGACTTCCCTACGAGCAGTACTTC. This sequence encodes CASSLSAYRGLPYEQYF.

This chain uses TRBV6-1 with TRBJ1-2; D gene uncertain. Trimming removed 8 bases from V and 10 bases from J, with 17 bases in between. Germline assignment: CDR1 MNHNS and CDR2 SASEGT. This CDR3 has 12 amino acids. DNA for the CDR3: TGTGCCAGCGGGAAGGGTGACCGTTTCTACACCTTC. Translation: CASGKGDRFYTF.

This chain connects TRBV7-8 to TRBJ1-5; TRBD1 aligns across 8 bases. The CDR3 contains 18 residues. Germline V lookup: CDR1 SGHVS, CDR2 FQNEAQ. The V gene end was trimmed by 2 bases and the J gene end by 3 bases; junction bases not matched to a gene: 12. CDR3 sequence reads: CASSLRGRTGNLNQPQHF. In nucleotides, the CDR3 is TGTGCCAGCAGCTTACGTGGTCGGACAGGGAACCTCAATCAGCCCCAGCATTTT.

The chain's CDR3 is CASSLLGTVDGYTF. CDR3 coding DNA: TGTGCCAGCAGCTTACTCGGGACAGTAGATGGCTACACCTTC. The chain has TRBV7-2 and TRBJ1-2, with 7 bases lining up with TRBD1. This CDR3 comprises 14 residues. V lost 2 bases and J lost 6; bases outside the gene matches: 6. Germline assignment: CDR1 SGHTA and CDR2 FQGNSA.

The chain links TRBV29-1 to TRBJ2-2; D is unresolved. The V end lost 5 bases, the J end lost 5 bases, and 18 bases lay between the germline ends. CDR3 length: 15 residues. Germline assignment: CDR1 SQVTM and CDR2 ANQGSEA. CDR3 in DNA: TGCAGCGTTCCCCAGACTCCCGTCACTACCGGGGAGCTGTTTTTT. Amino acid sequence: CSVPQTPVTTGELFF.

The chain couples TRBV27 to TRBJ2-7; D ambiguous. This CDR3 contains 14 residues. Between the trimmed V and J ends, which lost 5 bases and 1 base, there was a span of 12 bases. Germline CDR1 reads MNHEY; CDR2 reads SMNVEV (reference sequence). The CDR3 reads CASSLRLGSYEQYF. CDR3 in DNA: TGTGCCAGCAGTCTCCGACTGGGATCCTACGAGCAGTACTTC.

The chain carries TRBV19 and TRBJ1-6; TRBD1 is a possible D gene (6 bases). With 11 bases removed from V and 4 bases from J, the gap between germline ends came to 15 bases. CDR3 size: 14 residues. Per the germline V gene, CDR1 is LNHDA and CDR2 is SQIVND (reference sequence). CDR3 nucleotide sequence: TGTGCCGTAAGGGGGGCCGGGTATAATTCACCCCTCCACTTT. This sequence encodes CAVRGAGYNSPLHF.

The chain is built from TRBV25-1 and TRBJ2-1; 9 positions match TRBD1. Per the germline V gene, CDR1 is MGHDK and CDR2 is SYGVNS. The CDR3 is 15 amino acids. V shed 2 bases and J 14 bases; nucleotides not matched to a gene: 13. The CDR3 DNA sequence: TGTGCCAGCAGTGAAGCGGGGACAGGGTCCCGGCAGGAGTTCTTC. It encodes CASSEAGTGSRQEFF.

The chain is built from TRBV2 and TRBJ2-3; maybe TRBD2 (6 bases). Trimming pared 5 bases from V and 5 bases from J, leaving 11 bases between. Germline V gene sequence: CDR1 SNHLY, CDR2 FYNNEI. The CDR3 is made up of 13 amino acids. The CDR3 reads CASSPGALDTQYF. The CDR3, as DNA: TGTGCCAGCAGTCCGGGAGCGTTAGATACGCAGTATTTT. The variable domain in full, completed from reference TRBV2 and TRBJ2-3, reads EPEVTQTPSHQVTQMGQEVILRCVPISNHLYFYWYRQILGQKVEFLVSFYNNEISEKSEIFDDQFSVERPDGSNFTLKIRSTKLEDSAMYFCASSPGALDTQYFGPGTRLTVL.

This clone appeared once. Other DNA sequences in this sample translate to the same CDR3. The CDR3 loop reads CASSVGQDYEQYF. In nucleotides, the CDR3 is TGTGCCAGCAGCGTAGGGCAAGACTACGAGCAGTACTTC. The rearrangement links TRBV9 to TRBJ2-7, with D uncertain. Germline values: CDR1 SGDLS, CDR2 YYNGEE. V lost 0 bases, J lost 3 bases, and 7 bases lay in between. The CDR3 has 13 residues.

This clone has just one count. The chain joins TRBV18 to TRBJ2-1; 10 bases agree with TRBD2. The length of the CDR3 is 18 residues. Germline loops: CDR1 KGHSH, CDR2 LQKENI. V trimming: 0 bases; J trimming: 0 bases; junction bases outside the gene matches: 5. CDR3 protein: CASSPPGLADPSYNEQFF. The DNA for the CDR3 is TGTGCCAGCTCACCACCCGGACTAGCGGACCCCTCCTACAATGAGCAGTTCTTC.

This chain connects TRBV5-4 to TRBJ1-5; D might be TRBD1 (6 bases). This CDR3 has 14 amino acids. Deletions cut 0 bases from V and 7 bases from J, with 11 bases between. Germline V CDR1 and CDR2: SGHNT, YYREEE (reference sequence). The CDR3 is CASSLGGRMQPQHF. The CDR3 DNA follows: TGTGCCAGCAGCTTGGGGGGGCGTATGCAGCCCCAGCATTTT.

The V gene is TRBV27, the J gene TRBJ1-5; no clear D. The CDR3 consists of 14 residues. CDR1 and CDR2 from the germline V gene are MNHEY and SMNVEV (reference sequence). Trimming shortened V by 2 bases and J by 2 bases, and 7 bases separated the two germline ends. The CDR3 nucleotides read TGTGCCAGCAGTTTAATAAGGGGCAATCAGCCCCAGCATTTT. It is translated as CASSLIRGNQPQHF.

This sequence joins TRBV18 and TRBJ2-1; D ambiguous. The ends were cut back, 0 bases at V and 2 bases at J, with 5 bases in the middle. In germline, CDR1 is KGHSH, CDR2 LQKENI. The CDR3 loop spans 14 amino acids. CDR3: CASSPPPAYNEQFF. Written as DNA, the CDR3 is TGTGCCAGCTCACCACCTCCGGCCTACAATGAGCAGTTCTTC.

V gene TRBV7-3 combines with J gene TRBJ2-1; 8 nucleotides agree with TRBD2. Per the germline V gene, CDR1 is SGHTA and CDR2 is FQGTGA. There are 14 residues in the CDR3. The V and J ends lost 5 bases and 4 bases, in that order; junction bases with no gene match: 4. The CDR3 region is CASSREGPYNEQFF. CDR3 DNA: TGTGCCAGCAGCCGGGAGGGCCCTTACAATGAGCAGTTCTTC.

The rearrangement uses TRBV27 and TRBJ1-2; 8 bases agree with TRBD1. V shed 4 bases and J 5 bases; nucleotides not matched to a gene: 6. The CDR3 has 14 residues. Germline lookup yields CDR1 MNHEY and CDR2 SMNVEV (reference sequence). The CDR3 nucleotides are TGTGCCAGCAGTTGGTCAGGGGGCACTTATGGCTACACCTTC. It translates to CASSWSGGTYGYTF.

The gene calls are TRBV4-1 and TRBJ2-3; 16 bases agree with TRBD2. The germline CDR1 and CDR2 sequences are MGHRA and YSYEKL. This CDR3 is built from 16 residues. The J segment lost 6 bases and the V segment lost 3 bases, leaving 3 bases of the junction unmatched. CDR3 nucleotide sequence: TGCGCCAGCAGCCAGGGACTAGCGGGAGGGGTGGATACGCAGTATTTT. Translation: CASSQGLAGGVDTQYF.

This clone was seen once. The V and J genes are TRBV2 and TRBJ1-6; D ambiguous. Deletions cut 2 bases from V and 0 bases from J, with 5 bases between. The CDR3 runs 15 residues. Germline V gene lookup returns CDR1 SNHLY and CDR2 FYNNEI. CDR3: CASSESVSYNSPLHF. CDR3 in DNA: TGTGCCAGCAGTGAATCCGTCTCCTATAATTCACCCCTCCACTTT.

This chain links TRBV28 with TRBJ2-7; D is unclear. Trimming took off 6 bases at V and 2 bases at J, with 5 bases between the two ends. This CDR3 is 11 amino acids long. The germline CDR1 and CDR2 sequences are MDHEN and SYDVKM. The CDR3 DNA reads TGTGCCAGCAGCAAGCCCTACGAGCAGTACTTC. This encodes CASSKPYEQYF.

The rearrangement uses TRBV29-1 and TRBJ1-3; D not resolved. V dropped 2 bases and J dropped 0 bases, with 5 bases sitting between them. The CDR3 spans 13 residues. The germline V gene has CDR1 SQVTM and CDR2 ANQGSEA. Here the CDR3 DNA reads TGCAGCGTTGAACCGGTCTCTGGAAACACCATATATTTT. This sequence encodes CSVEPVSGNTIYF.